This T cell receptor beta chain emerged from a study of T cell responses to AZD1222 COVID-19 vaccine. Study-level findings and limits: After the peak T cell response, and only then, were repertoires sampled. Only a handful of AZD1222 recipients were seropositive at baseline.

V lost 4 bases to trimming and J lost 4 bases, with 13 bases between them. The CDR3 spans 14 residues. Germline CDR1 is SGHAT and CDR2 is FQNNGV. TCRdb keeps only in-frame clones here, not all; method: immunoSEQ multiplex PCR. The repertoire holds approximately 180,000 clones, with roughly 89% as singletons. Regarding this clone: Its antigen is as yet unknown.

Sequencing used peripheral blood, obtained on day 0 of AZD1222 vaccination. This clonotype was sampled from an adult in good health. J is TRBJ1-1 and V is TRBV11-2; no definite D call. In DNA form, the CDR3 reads TGTGCCAGCAGCTCCGAACTCCGGGCCACTGAAGCTTTCTTT. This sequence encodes CASSSELRATEAFF.